Following are 21 T cell receptor beta chains from one sample sequenced in a study of shared clonotypes between healthy human individuals. Some clones are missing from TCRdb's copy, which holds only in-frame ones; the method was immunoSEQ multiplex PCR. The data contain hundreds of thousands of clones, 70% to 75% of them seen just once; the ten biggest clones take up more than 9%. The material sequenced was memory CD4+ T cells sorted from blood. Documented subset: CD45RA-negative fraction. The receptors stem from a young man in good health.

This clone was recorded only once. V is TRBV28 and J is TRBJ1-2; unclear D gene. Trimming pared 2 bases from V and 0 bases from J, leaving 13 bases between. The germline gives CDR1 MDHEN, CDR2 SYDVKM. This CDR3 region has 16 residues. The CDR3 sequence is CASSLRSARANYGYTF. CDR3 DNA sequence: TGTGCCAGCAGTTTAAGGTCGGCCCGAGCTAACTATGGCTACACCTTC.

The rearrangement uses TRBV7-2 and TRBJ2-5, with TRBD2 matching 11 bases. Germline CDR1 reads SGHTA; CDR2 reads FQGNSA. V gave up 2 bases and J gave up 6 bases; unmatched junction bases: 14. There are 18 residues in the CDR3. DNA of the CDR3: TGTGCCAGCAGCTTATCTTCGTTCACTAGCGGGAGAAGTAAGACCCAGTACTTC. It codes for CASSLSSFTSGRSKTQYF.

The genes are TRBV27 and TRBJ2-7; possibly TRBD2 for D (6 bases). Per germline, CDR1 MNHEY and CDR2 SMNVEV (reference sequence). The CDR3 is made up of 14 amino acids. The germline V and J ends were trimmed by 5 bases and 0 bases, with 11 bases remaining between them. The CDR3 DNA is TGTGCCAGCAGTCGGGCGGGGACCTCCTACGAGCAGTACTTC. Translated: CASSRAGTSYEQYF.

This clone appeared once. This chain links TRBV5-4 with TRBJ1-2, with D possibly TRBD1 on 6 matching bases. V shed 5 bases and J shed 3 bases, with 17 bases lying between them. The CDR3 is 15 amino acids. Germline V gives CDR1 SGHNT, CDR2 YYREEE (reference sequence). The CDR3 sequence is CASSPTGGSDYGYTF. In nucleotides, the CDR3 is TGTGCCAGCAGTCCGACGGGGGGCTCGGACTATGGCTACACCTTC. Supplemented by reference TRBV5-4 and TRBJ1-2, the full variable domain reads ETGVTQSPTHLIKTRGQQVTLRCSSQSGHNTVSWYQQALGQGPQFIFQYYREEENGRGNFPPRFSGLQFPNYSSELNVNALELDDSALYLCASSPTGGSDYGYTFGSGTRLTVV.

This clone has only a few counts. The rearrangement uses TRBV7-9 and TRBJ2-5, with D perhaps matching TRBD2 (6 bases). The CDR3 spans 13 residues. Deletions cut 3 bases from V and 7 bases from J, with 12 bases between. From germline, CDR1 is SEHNR and CDR2 FQNEAQ (reference sequence). As DNA, the CDR3 is TGTGCCAGCAGCTTTCCGGGAGTTGTGACCCAGTACTTC. Translating gives CASSFPGVVTQYF.

This rearrangement joins TRBV25-1 to TRBJ2-5, with 11 bases aligning to TRBD2. With the DNA end fitting TRBJ2-7 better, the J assignment may be wrong. Germline values: CDR1 MGHDK, CDR2 SYGVNS. CDR3 length: 18 amino acids. CDR3 amino acids: CASRPRIGLAGGSGEQYF. CDR3 sequence (DNA): TGTGCCAGCAGACCCAGAATTGGCCTAGCGGGAGGAAGTGGCGAGCAGTACTTC.

The chain is built from TRBV2 and TRBJ2-6; TRBD2 aligns across 8 bases. The CDR3 length is 16 residues. V was pared by 4 bases and J by 2 bases, with 4 bases of the junction left unmatched. CDR1 and CDR2 from the germline V gene are SNHLY and FYNNEI. DNA of the CDR3: TGTGCCAGCAGTGTCCAGACTAGCGCTGGGGCCAACGTCCTGACTTTC. This codes for CASSVQTSAGANVLTF.

This chain links TRBV9 with TRBJ2-5, with 7 bases matching TRBD2. V shed 0 bases and J 2 bases; nucleotides not matched to a gene: 7. Germline V gene data show CDR1 as SGDLS and CDR2 as YYNGEE. The CDR3 covers 16 residues. In DNA form, the CDR3 reads TGTGCCAGCAGCGTAGTGCTAGCGGCAAAACAAGAGACCCAGTACTTC. It encodes CASSVVLAAKQETQYF.

V usage is TRBV27 and J usage is TRBJ1-5; a possible D gene is TRBD1 (5 bases). The V gene's germline CDR1 is MNHEY and CDR2 SMNVEV (reference sequence). The CDR3 covers 15 residues. The V end lost 0 bases, the J end lost 5 bases, and 11 bases lay between the germline ends. In nucleotides, the CDR3 is TGTGCCAGCAGTTTATCGAATCGAGGGGATCAGCCCCAGCATTTT. This codes for CASSLSNRGDQPQHF.

The chain has TRBV5-1 and TRBJ1-1, with TRBD1 as a possible D gene (5 bases). This CDR3 comprises 13 residues. With 5 bases removed from V and 2 bases from J, the gap between germline ends came to 10 bases. Per germline, CDR1 SGHRS and CDR2 YFSETQ. The chain's CDR3 is CASSGHLNTEAFF. The CDR3 nucleotides are TGCGCCAGCAGTGGACACCTTAACACTGAAGCTTTCTTT.

The CDR3 bases are TGTGCCAGCAGCTACGTGGACGCAGAGACCCAGTACTTC. It translates to CASSYVDAETQYF. This chain links TRBV2 with TRBJ2-5, with D unclear. The CDR3 totals 13 residues. The V and J ends lost 6 bases and 4 bases respectively, with 12 bases between them. Germline values: CDR1 SNHLY, CDR2 FYNNEI. Supplemented by reference TRBV2 and TRBJ2-5, the full variable domain reads EPEVTQTPSHQVTQMGQEVILRCVPISNHLYFYWYRQILGQKVEFLVSFYNNEISEKSEIFDDQFSVERPDGSNFTLKIRSTKLEDSAMYFCASSYVDAETQYFGPGTRLLVL.

Only a few counts were recorded for this clone. This clone may be a read error of a much larger clone one base away. V gene TRBV2 combines with J gene TRBJ1-2; no definite D call. The germline V gene has CDR1 SNHLY and CDR2 FYNNEI. This CDR3 has 11 amino acids. Deletions cut 5 bases from V and 4 bases from J, with 5 bases between. The CDR3 DNA sequence: TGTGCCAGCAGTCCCGGCTATGGCTACACCTTC. It is translated as CASSPGYGYTF.

On this clone itself: A read error is the likely source, as a far larger clone sits one nucleotide away. This chain connects TRBV11-2 to TRBJ2-1; 7 bases match TRBD2. In germline, CDR1 is SGHAT, CDR2 FQNNGV. The CDR3 loop spans 14 amino acids. In DNA, the CDR3 is TGTGCCAACAGCCGAGCGGGAAAAGGACTTGGGCAGTTCTTC. It specifies CANSRAGKGLGQFF.

This clone was observed a handful of times. The chain is built from TRBV7-9 and TRBJ2-1; 10 bases are a match to TRBD2. V trimming: 3 bases; J trimming: 0 bases; junction bases outside the gene matches: 8. Germline V gives CDR1 SEHNR, CDR2 FQNEAQ (reference sequence). The CDR3 is 18 residues long. CDR3 loop: CASSFLPPSGSSYNEQFF. Here the CDR3 DNA reads TGTGCCAGCAGCTTTCTCCCCCCTAGCGGGAGCTCCTACAATGAGCAGTTCTTC.

This chain uses TRBV7-2 with TRBJ2-7; 9 bases agree with TRBD1. The germline V gene has CDR1 SGHTA and CDR2 FQGNSA. CDR3 length equals 15 residues. The trim removed 7 bases at V and 4 bases at J, leaving 11 bases unmatched. The CDR3 region is CASTSARDRVYEQYF. DNA for the CDR3: TGTGCCAGCACCTCCGCCCGGGACAGGGTTTACGAGCAGTACTTC.

This clone has a handful of counts. This chain joins TRBV11-2 and TRBJ2-2; TRBD1 matches 7 bases. Germline CDR1 and CDR2: SGHAT and FQNNGV. Trimming at V came to 2 bases and at J to 3 bases, leaving 6 bases not matched to a gene. This CDR3 contains 16 residues. CDR3 protein: CASSLLQGQYTGELFF. In nucleotides, the CDR3 is TGTGCCAGCAGCTTACTGCAGGGACAGTACACCGGGGAGCTGTTTTTT.

The V and J genes are TRBV25-1 and TRBJ2-7; no clear D gene. Trimming left V 3 bases short and J 6 bases short, with 6 bases between. This CDR3 region has 11 residues. Germline V gene data show CDR1 as MGHDK and CDR2 as SYGVNS. CDR3 loop: CASSDVTEQYF. The CDR3 bases are TGTGCCAGCAGTGACGTCACCGAGCAGTACTTC.

This chain connects TRBV14 to TRBJ1-4; D possibly corresponds to TRBD1 (5 bases). Trimming shortened V by 3 bases and J by 8 bases, and 31 bases separated the two germline ends. From germline, CDR1 is SGHDN and CDR2 FVKESK. There are 20 residues in the CDR3. The CDR3 region is CASSHGGVRSRGPGEEKLFF. As DNA, the CDR3 is TGTGCCAGCAGCCACGGGGGGGTCCGTTCTCGCGGACCGGGCGAAGAAAAACTGTTTTTT.

The V gene is TRBV2, the J gene TRBJ2-1; 10 bases are a match to TRBD1. Per germline, CDR1 SNHLY and CDR2 FYNNEI. V was pared by 6 bases and J by 4 bases, with 3 bases of the junction left unmatched. The CDR3 runs to 14 residues. The CDR3, as DNA: TGTGCCAGCAGAGGGGACAGGGGTTACAATGAGCAGTTCTTC. Translated, it gives CASRGDRGYNEQFF.

The V gene is TRBV10-1, the J gene TRBJ2-3, with 9 bases lining up with TRBD2. This CDR3 has 16 amino acids. Per germline, CDR1 WNHNN and CDR2 SYGVQD (reference sequence). With 5 bases clipped from V and 4 bases from J, the junction kept 10 bases outside the gene matches. In DNA form, the CDR3 reads TGCGCCAGCAGTCTTTCTAGCGGGACCGCGGCAGATACGCAGTATTTT. Translating gives CASSLSSGTAADTQYF.

This clone was seen at least ten times. The chain recombines TRBV11-2 with TRBJ1-1; no reliable D call. This CDR3 comprises 16 residues. V lost 2 bases and J lost 1, with 14 bases in between. CDR1 SGHAT and CDR2 FQNNGV come from the germline V gene. CDR3 sequence: CASSLRFGERNTEAFF. As DNA, the CDR3 is TGTGCCAGCAGCTTACGTTTTGGGGAGAGGAACACTGAAGCTTTCTTT.